Reported below is one T cell receptor (beta chain). What it recognizes is unknown. CDR3 size: 22 residues. Germline V CDR1 and CDR2: GTSNPN, SVGIG (reference sequence). J was trimmed by 2 bases and V by 3 bases; bases with no gene match: 25. This sample was included in a study of cytomegalovirus exposure and HLA in healthy donors. Each donor was healthy, and each was a bone marrow donor. Study outcomes and limitations: Sequencing likely caused a cluster of highly shared sequence variants.

Both 60 Vbeta primers and 13 Jbeta primers went into the PCR. TCRdb keeps only in-frame clones here, not all; method: immunoSEQ multiplex PCR. This repertoire shows about 160,000 clones, 60% to 85% found once; its top ten account for about 3.4%. This receptor was taken from a woman aged 45-59 years in good health and CMV-seropositive. The chain employs TRBV30 and TRBJ1-5; 10 nucleotides line up with TRBD1. What was sequenced was PBMCs. The CDR3 nucleotides read TGTGCCTGGAGCCCTCCTCCCAGGACCGGGACAGGGGAGTTAATAGGCAATCAGCCCCAGCATTTT. Its protein product is CAWSPPPRTGTGELIGNQPQHF.